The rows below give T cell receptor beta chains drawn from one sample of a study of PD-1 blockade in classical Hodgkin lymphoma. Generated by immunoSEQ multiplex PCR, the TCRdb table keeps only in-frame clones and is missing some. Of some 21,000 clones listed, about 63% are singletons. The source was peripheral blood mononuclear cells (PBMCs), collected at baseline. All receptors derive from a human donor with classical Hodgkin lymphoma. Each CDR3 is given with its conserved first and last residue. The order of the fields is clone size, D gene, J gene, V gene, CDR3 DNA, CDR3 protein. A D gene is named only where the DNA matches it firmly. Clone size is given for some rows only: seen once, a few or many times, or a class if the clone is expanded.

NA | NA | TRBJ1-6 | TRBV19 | TGTGCCACCTCACTCGACGCCGGGCTCTCACCCCTCCACTTT | CATSLDAGLSPLHF
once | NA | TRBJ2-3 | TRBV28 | TGTGCCAGCAGTCTGGGGACCGTCATAGATACGCAGTATTTT | CASSLGTVIDTQYF
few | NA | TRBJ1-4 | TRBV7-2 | TGTGCCAGCAACTCCGGGACGTCTGAAAAACTGTTTTTT | CASNSGTSEKLFF
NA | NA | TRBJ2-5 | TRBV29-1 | TGCGTCGGAGGCCAGGGGAAAGAGACCCAGTACTTC | CVGGQGKETQYF
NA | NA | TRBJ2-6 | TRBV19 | TGTGCCAGTAGTATAGGAGCCTCTGGGGCCAACGTCCTGACTTTC | CASSIGASGANVLTF
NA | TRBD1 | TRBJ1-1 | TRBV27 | TGTGCCAGCAGTTTAAGAACAGGGGTGAACACTGAAGCTTTCTTT | CASSLRTGVNTEAFF
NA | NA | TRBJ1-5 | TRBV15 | TGTGCCACCAGCAGAGACTGGGATCAGCCCCAGCATTTT | CATSRDWDQPQHF
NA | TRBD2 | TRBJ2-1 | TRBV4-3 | TGCGCCAGCAGCCAAGGACCGGGACTAGCGTCCAATGAGCAGTTCTTC | CASSQGPGLASNEQFF
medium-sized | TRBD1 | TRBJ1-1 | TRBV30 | TGTGCCTGGAGGGGGACAGGGCGGGAAACTGAAGCTTTCTTT | CAWRGTGRETEAFF
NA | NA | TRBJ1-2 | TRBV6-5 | TGTGCCAGCAGTTACTCGGGCAGGGCGGCGGATGGCTACACCTTC | CASSYSGRAADGYTF
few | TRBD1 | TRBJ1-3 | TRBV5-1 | TGCGCCAGCAGCCCCGGACAGGGACGCGGAAACACCATATATTTT | CASSPGQGRGNTIYF
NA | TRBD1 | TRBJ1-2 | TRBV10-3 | TGTGCCATCAGTACCTTACCGGGACAGGGGGCGGGCGGCTACACCTTC | CAISTLPGQGAGGYTF
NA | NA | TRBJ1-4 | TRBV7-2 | TGTGCCAGCAGCCCGGGGGGGCGGTCTAATGAAAAACTGTTTTTT | CASSPGGRSNEKLFF
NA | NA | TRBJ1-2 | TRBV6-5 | TGTGCCAGCAGTTACTCGGACGGGCTTGAGGGCGGCTACACCTTC | CASSYSDGLEGGYTF
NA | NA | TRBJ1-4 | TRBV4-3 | TGCGCCAGCAGCGCGCGGACAGCAACTAATGAAAAACTGTTTTTT | CASSARTATNEKLFF
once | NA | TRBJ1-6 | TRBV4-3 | TGCGCCAGCAGCCAAGAAGAAGGGACCTATAATTCACCCCTCCACTTT | CASSQEEGTYNSPLHF
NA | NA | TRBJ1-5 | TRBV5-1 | TGCGCCAGCAGCCTCATTGGCGGGCCAGATTTCGCCCAGCATTTT | CASSLIGGPDFAQHF
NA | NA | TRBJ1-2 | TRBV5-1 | TGCGCCAGCAGCACCCAGGGGAGGGCCTCCTATGGCTACACCTTC | CASSTQGRASYGYTF
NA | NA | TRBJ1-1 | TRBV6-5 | TGTGCCAGCAGTGTTGTGGGGGACACTGAAGCTTTCTTT | CASSVVGDTEAFF
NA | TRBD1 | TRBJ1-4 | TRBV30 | TGTGCCTGGAGTGTTGGACAGGGGACAACTAATGAAAAACTGTTTTTT | CAWSVGQGTTNEKLFF
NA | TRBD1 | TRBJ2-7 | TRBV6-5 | TGTGCCAGCAGTTACCGGGACAGGGGAACCTACGAGCAGTACTTC | CASSYRDRGTYEQYF
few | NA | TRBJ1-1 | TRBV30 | TGTGCCTGGAGTCAAGGCATGAACACTGAAGCTTTCTTT | CAWSQGMNTEAFF
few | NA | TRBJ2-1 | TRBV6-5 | TGTGCCAGCAGGCGGGACTCCTACAATGAGCAGTTCTTC | CASRRDSYNEQFF
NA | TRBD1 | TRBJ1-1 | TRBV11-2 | TGTGCCAGCAGCTTACGGGGACAGGGAGTAGGCACTGAAGCTTTCTTT | CASSLRGQGVGTEAFF
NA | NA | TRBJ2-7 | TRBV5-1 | TGCGCCAGCAGCATGGCACTTGACGAGCAGTACTTC | CASSMALDEQYF
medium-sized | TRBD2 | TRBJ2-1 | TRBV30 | TGTGCCTGGAGTCCTGGCGGGGGGGCCGATGAGCAGTTCTTC | CAWSPGGGADEQFF
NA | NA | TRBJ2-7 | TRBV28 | TGTGCCAGCAGTTCTACAGGGCGCTCCTACGAGCAGTACTTC | CASSSTGRSYEQYF